This TCR beta chain was sequenced for a study of blood T cells in healthy people across ages. About the research overall: In model experiments, template switching was able to capture about one barcoded beta molecule for every two T cells that were present.

Trimming removed 7 bases from V and 1 base from J; junction bases left unmatched: 6. CDR1 and CDR2 from the germline V gene are MNHNY and SVGAGI (reference sequence). The CDR3 contains 14 residues. The study drew donors from healthy Caucasian individuals in Russia aged 6 to 90. The extraction recovered at least 6 micrograms of total RNA per sample. Using a J-beta primer mix together with a sample-barcoded 5' primer, a second PCR was run for roughly 7 to 11 cycles. All samples gave at least 2.5 million CDR3-containing paired-end reads. MiXCR was run by TCRdb on the 5' RACE reads, yielding one entry per CDR3 protein. The table shows around 800,000 distinct CDR3 sequences, with 60% to 80% occurring only once.

The sequence derives from a man in his thirties or forties in good health. The sample taken for sequencing was blood. The chain is built from TRBV6-6 and TRBJ2-5, with TRBD2 matching 7 bases. CDR3 DNA sequence: TGTGCCAGCAATATAGCGGGCTTCCAAGAGACCCAGTACTTC. This translates into CASNIAGFQETQYF.